This T cell receptor beta chain stems from a study of monozygotic twins with inflammatory bowel disease. The study, taken as a whole, reports: IBD patients showed reduced TCRbeta diversity (inverse Simpson) versus healthy co-twins.

Comment on this clonotype: Its antigen remains unidentified.

Eight separate reactions for every sample produced the cDNA. UMIs bearing a 6-nucleotide sample barcode were added through template switching. TCRdb re-called the 5' RACE reads, yielding one record per CDR3 amino acid sequence without DNA. With around 150,000 distinct CDR3 sequences in the sample, the ten largest clones hold 2.8%. The CDR3 totals 14 residues. Germline V gene data show CDR1 as DFQATT and CDR2 as SNEGSKA (reference sequence). The genes are TRBV20-1 and TRBJ2-7; TCRdb indicates TRBD2, and absent DNA this call remains unverified. The sequencing sample was made of blood. The receptor's source is a human donor with ulcerative colitis or Crohn's disease, or a healthy co-twin of an affected twin (not recorded which). CDR3: CSASTGLALYEQYF.